Sequencing of this T cell receptor beta chain was carried out in a study of blood T cell repertoires in COVID-19. Study-wide context: Italy, Spain and the United States were the sources of the convalescent and acute COVID-19 samples.

The repertoire was sequenced with immunoSEQ multiplex PCR; TCRdb's copy has only in-frame clones and lacks some. The data show around 130,000 clones, more than 70% seen once. The germline CDR1 and CDR2 sequences are SNHLY and FYNNEI. Trimming removed 6 bases at V and 2 bases at J, with 8 bases between. The CDR3 spans 13 residues. This rearrangement joins TRBV2 to TRBJ1-5, with D perhaps TRBD1 (6 bases). The source material was peripheral blood. The receptor's source is a woman aged 55-69 years with acute or convalescent COVID-19. The CDR3 DNA sequence: TGTGCCAGCAGCCCAGGGGGCAATCAGCCCCAGCATTTT. It codes for CASSPGGNQPQHF.